The rows below give T cell receptor beta chains drawn from one sample of a study of blood T cell repertoires in COVID-19. TCRdb's table, derived via immunoSEQ multiplex PCR, lists solely in-frame clones and lacks some. The sample lists some 120,000 clones, approximately 70% occurring once. Material: peripheral blood. All receptors derive from a human donor with acute or convalescent COVID-19. The donor label of this sample is uncertain. The CDR3 runs from the conserved cysteine through the conserved F or W. Fields, in order: clone size, J gene, D gene, V gene, CDR3 DNA, CDR3 protein. The D gene is left open where the match is weak. A clone size is listed for some rows: how often the clone was seen (once, few, many), or a class if it is expanded.

clone size: .; J gene: TRBJ1-2; D gene: .; V gene: TRBV6-1; CDR3 DNA: TGTGCCAGCAGTGAAAAGGGGACAACTGGCTACACCTTC; CDR3 protein: CASSEKGTTGYTF
clone size: .; J gene: TRBJ2-2; D gene: TRBD1; V gene: TRBV7-8; CDR3 DNA: TGTGCCAGCAGCCGACAGGGGGCGAGCACCGGGGAGCTGTTTTTT; CDR3 protein: CASSRQGASTGELFF
clone size: .; J gene: TRBJ1-1; D gene: .; V gene: TRBV6-5; CDR3 DNA: TGTGCCAGCAGTTACTCGCGGGGGACTGAAGCTTTCTTT; CDR3 protein: CASSYSRGTEAFF
clone size: few; J gene: TRBJ1-2; D gene: TRBD1; V gene: TRBV6-6; CDR3 DNA: TGTGCCAGCAGTCCGGGACAGGGGAATGGCTACACCTTC; CDR3 protein: CASSPGQGNGYTF
clone size: .; J gene: TRBJ2-1; D gene: .; V gene: TRBV5-1; CDR3 DNA: TGCGCCAGCAGCTTATTCATCGGCTACAATGAGCAGTTCTTC; CDR3 protein: CASSLFIGYNEQFF
clone size: .; J gene: TRBJ2-5; D gene: .; V gene: TRBV6-5; CDR3 DNA: TGTGCCAGCAGGGCCGGGGCGGGGGGACAGGAGACCCAGTACTTC; CDR3 protein: CASRAGAGGQETQYF
clone size: once; J gene: TRBJ2-4; D gene: TRBD2; V gene: TRBV7-2; CDR3 DNA: TGTGCCAGCAGCTTATCGGTAGCGGGGGTAGCCAAAAACATTCAGTACTTC; CDR3 protein: CASSLSVAGVAKNIQYF
clone size: .; J gene: TRBJ1-1; D gene: TRBD1; V gene: TRBV30; CDR3 DNA: TGTGCCTGGGCCCGGGACAGGGCCACTGAAGCTTTCTTT; CDR3 protein: CAWARDRATEAFF
clone size: .; J gene: TRBJ1-5; D gene: .; V gene: TRBV5-6; CDR3 DNA: TGTGCCCCTGGGGCCCACGGTATCCAGCCCCAGCATTTT; CDR3 protein: CAPGAHGIQPQHF
clone size: .; J gene: TRBJ2-1; D gene: .; V gene: TRBV2; CDR3 DNA: TGTGCCAGCAGTAGACTGGGGAGCTCCTACAATGAGCAGTTCTTC; CDR3 protein: CASSRLGSSYNEQFF
clone size: .; J gene: TRBJ2-6; D gene: .; V gene: TRBV28; CDR3 DNA: TGTGCCAGCAGTTTGGGGGGTTCTGGGGCCAACGTCCTGACTTTC; CDR3 protein: CASSLGGSGANVLTF
clone size: .; J gene: TRBJ1-1; D gene: .; V gene: TRBV21-1; CDR3 DNA: TGTGCCAGCAGTACAAGGGGACAGGCAGGGTACACTGAAGCTTTCTTT; CDR3 protein: CASSTRGQAGYTEAFF
clone size: many; J gene: TRBJ1-1; D gene: TRBD1; V gene: TRBV30; CDR3 DNA: TGTGCCTGGAGTAGGGGACAGGCGACTGAAGCTTTCTTT; CDR3 protein: CAWSRGQATEAFF
clone size: .; J gene: TRBJ2-2; D gene: .; V gene: TRBV18; CDR3 DNA: TGTGCCAGCTCACCGACAGGGAACACCGGGGAGCTGTTTTTT; CDR3 protein: CASSPTGNTGELFF
clone size: .; J gene: TRBJ1-1; D gene: TRBD1; V gene: TRBV19; CDR3 DNA: TGTGCCAGTAGTCCTCGGGACAGGTCCTATACTGAAGCTTTCTTT; CDR3 protein: CASSPRDRSYTEAFF
clone size: many; J gene: TRBJ1-1; D gene: TRBD1; V gene: TRBV19; CDR3 DNA: TGTGCCAGTAGTAAGGCCCAGGGGGCGCGGATGAACACTGAAGCTTTCTTT; CDR3 protein: CASSKAQGARMNTEAFF
clone size: few; J gene: TRBJ1-4; D gene: .; V gene: TRBV6-1; CDR3 DNA: TGTGCCAGCAGTGAGTGGGAGGGGGCTAATGAAAAACTGTTTTTT; CDR3 protein: CASSEWEGANEKLFF
clone size: .; J gene: TRBJ2-5; D gene: .; V gene: TRBV9; CDR3 DNA: TGTGCCAGCAGCACGGGGTGGGCTTTGGTGGAGACCCAGTACTTC; CDR3 protein: CASSTGWALVETQYF
clone size: .; J gene: TRBJ1-2; D gene: .; V gene: TRBV2; CDR3 DNA: TGTGCCAGCAGTGACACAGCTAACTATGGCTACACCTTC; CDR3 protein: CASSDTANYGYTF
clone size: many; J gene: TRBJ1-6; D gene: .; V gene: TRBV6-2/TRBV6-3; CDR3 DNA: TGTGCCAGCAGTTTCTTCGGGGAAACCAGTAATTCACCCCTCCACTTT; CDR3 protein: CASSFFGETSNSPLHF
clone size: .; J gene: TRBJ2-5; D gene: .; V gene: TRBV12-5; CDR3 DNA: TGTGCTAGTGGTTCTCTGGACTCAGAAGAGACCCAGTACTTC; CDR3 protein: CASGSLDSEETQYF
clone size: .; J gene: TRBJ2-2; D gene: .; V gene: TRBV10-1; CDR3 DNA: TGCGCCAGCAGTGAGGGGGGGACCGGGGAGCTGTTTTTT; CDR3 protein: CASSEGGTGELFF
clone size: .; J gene: TRBJ1-1; D gene: .; V gene: TRBV19; CDR3 DNA: TGTGCCAGTAGTATTGGGCCGCTGAACACTGAAGCTTTCTTT; CDR3 protein: CASSIGPLNTEAFF
clone size: .; J gene: TRBJ1-2; D gene: .; V gene: TRBV30; CDR3 DNA: TGTGCCTGGAGAGAAAAGGGAGGCGGCTACACCTTC; CDR3 protein: CAWREKGGGYTF
clone size: .; J gene: TRBJ1-6; D gene: TRBD1; V gene: TRBV5-1; CDR3 DNA: TGCGCCAGCAGCTCAGGGACAGGGCCTAATTCACCCCTCCACTTT; CDR3 protein: CASSSGTGPNSPLHF
clone size: .; J gene: TRBJ1-5; D gene: .; V gene: TRBV18; CDR3 DNA: TGTGCCAGCTCACGAACAGGGCTTAGCAATCAGCCCCAGCATTTT; CDR3 protein: CASSRTGLSNQPQHF
clone size: .; J gene: TRBJ1-1; D gene: TRBD1; V gene: TRBV5-1; CDR3 DNA: TGCGCCAGCAGGGAGGGACAGGGGGCGATTTACACTGAAGCTTTCTTT; CDR3 protein: CASREGQGAIYTEAFF
clone size: .; J gene: TRBJ2-1; D gene: TRBD2; V gene: TRBV6-5; CDR3 DNA: TGTGCCAGCAGTCTCCGGGGGGGCCTTTACAATGAGCAGTTCTTC; CDR3 protein: CASSLRGGLYNEQFF
clone size: once; J gene: TRBJ1-1; D gene: TRBD1; V gene: TRBV27; CDR3 DNA: TGTGCCAGCAGTTTAGGGGGGACAGTCGGCACTGAAGCTTTCTTT; CDR3 protein: CASSLGGTVGTEAFF
clone size: .; J gene: TRBJ1-1; D gene: .; V gene: TRBV5-6; CDR3 DNA: TGTGCCAGCAGCTTGGGGGTCCAGGGGAGTAGCAGGAACACTGAAGCTTTCTTT; CDR3 protein: CASSLGVQGSSRNTEAFF
clone size: .; J gene: TRBJ1-5; D gene: .; V gene: TRBV12-3/TRBV12-4; CDR3 DNA: TGTGCCAGCAGTTTAGGGGTCGGGATACCCCAGCATTTT; CDR3 protein: CASSLGVGIPQHF
clone size: .; J gene: TRBJ2-3; D gene: TRBD1; V gene: TRBV12-5; CDR3 DNA: TGTGCTAGTGGTTTAGGACAGGTCCCTGTGGGCACAGATACGCAGTATTTT; CDR3 protein: CASGLGQVPVGTDTQYF
clone size: .; J gene: TRBJ2-1; D gene: TRBD2; V gene: TRBV5-1; CDR3 DNA: TGCGCCAGCAGCCCGGGGGCCCTAGCGGGGGGGTACTTTGAGCAGTTCTTC; CDR3 protein: CASSPGALAGGYFEQFF
clone size: .; J gene: TRBJ2-1; D gene: TRBD2; V gene: TRBV25-1; CDR3 DNA: TGTGCCAGCAGTGAGGCTAGCGGGGGGGCCTTCGATGAGCAGTTCTTC; CDR3 protein: CASSEASGGAFDEQFF
clone size: .; J gene: TRBJ1-1; D gene: TRBD1; V gene: TRBV12-5; CDR3 DNA: TGTGCTAGTGGTTTGGCCCTCGGCCCGGGACAGGGGGCATTCGGGAACACTGAAGCTTTCTTT; CDR3 protein: CASGLALGPGQGAFGNTEAFF
clone size: .; J gene: TRBJ1-1; D gene: .; V gene: TRBV6-6; CDR3 DNA: TGTGCCAGCAGTTACGGGGGCCGGGGCACTGAAGCTTTCTTT; CDR3 protein: CASSYGGRGTEAFF
clone size: few; J gene: TRBJ2-7; D gene: .; V gene: TRBV6-1; CDR3 DNA: TGTGCCAGCAGTGCCCTAGGCGGGACAGTCCCATCCGAGCAGTACTTC; CDR3 protein: CASSALGGTVPSEQYF
clone size: .; J gene: TRBJ1-1; D gene: .; V gene: TRBV10-1; CDR3 DNA: TGCGCCAGCAGCCGGGAAGTGAACACTGAAGCTTTCTTT; CDR3 protein: CASSREVNTEAFF
clone size: once; J gene: TRBJ2-2; D gene: TRBD2; V gene: TRBV4-1; CDR3 DNA: TGCGCCAGCAGCCAAGTTCTCGGGACTATCACCGGGGAGCTGTTTTTT; CDR3 protein: CASSQVLGTITGELFF
clone size: .; J gene: TRBJ2-5; D gene: TRBD1; V gene: TRBV19; CDR3 DNA: TGTGCCAGTAGAGGGGACAGGGGGCGCGGAGAGACCCAGTACTTC; CDR3 protein: CASRGDRGRGETQYF
clone size: .; J gene: TRBJ1-3; D gene: .; V gene: TRBV11-2; CDR3 DNA: TGTGCCAGCAGCTTAGGCCACGACAGGGGAAACACCATATATTTT; CDR3 protein: CASSLGHDRGNTIYF
clone size: .; J gene: TRBJ1-1; D gene: .; V gene: TRBV19; CDR3 DNA: TGTGCCAGTAGTATAAGGGGCCAGAACACTGAAGCTTTCTTT; CDR3 protein: CASSIRGQNTEAFF
clone size: .; J gene: TRBJ2-5; D gene: .; V gene: TRBV2; CDR3 DNA: TGTGCCAGCAGTGAAACCAGAGGTCTAGTCGTGGAGACCCAGTACTTC; CDR3 protein: CASSETRGLVVETQYF
clone size: few; J gene: TRBJ1-5; D gene: TRBD1; V gene: TRBV18; CDR3 DNA: TGTGCCAGCTCACCTACAGGGGACCGCAATCAGCCCCAGCATTTT; CDR3 protein: CASSPTGDRNQPQHF
clone size: many; J gene: TRBJ2-7; D gene: .; V gene: TRBV5-8; CDR3 DNA: TGTGCCAGCAGCTTGTGGCCCAGGGTCTACGAGCAGTACTTC; CDR3 protein: CASSLWPRVYEQYF